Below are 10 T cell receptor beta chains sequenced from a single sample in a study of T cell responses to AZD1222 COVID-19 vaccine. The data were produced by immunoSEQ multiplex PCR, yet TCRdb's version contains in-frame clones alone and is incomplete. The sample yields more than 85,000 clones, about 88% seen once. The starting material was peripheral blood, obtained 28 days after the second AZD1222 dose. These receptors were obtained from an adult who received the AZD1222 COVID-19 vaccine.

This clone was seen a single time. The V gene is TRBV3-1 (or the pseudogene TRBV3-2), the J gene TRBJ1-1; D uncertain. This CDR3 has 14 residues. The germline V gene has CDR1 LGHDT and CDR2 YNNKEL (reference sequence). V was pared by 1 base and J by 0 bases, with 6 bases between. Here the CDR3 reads CASSQGTMNTEAFF. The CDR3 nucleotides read TGTGCCAGCAGCCAAGGGACTATGAACACTGAAGCTTTCTTT.

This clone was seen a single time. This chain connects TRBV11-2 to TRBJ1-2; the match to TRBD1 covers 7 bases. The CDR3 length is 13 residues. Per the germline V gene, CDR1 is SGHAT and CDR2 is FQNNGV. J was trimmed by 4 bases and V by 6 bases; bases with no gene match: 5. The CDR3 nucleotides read TGTGCCAGCAGTTCTACAGGGGCCTATGGCTACACCTTC. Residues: CASSSTGAYGYTF. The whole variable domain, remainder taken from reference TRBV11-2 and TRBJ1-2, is EAGVAQSPRYKIIEKRQSVAFWCNPISGHATLYWYQQILGQGPKLLIQFQNNGVVDDSQLPKDRFSAERLKGVDSTLKIQPAKLEDSAVYLCASSSTGAYGYTFGSGTRLTVV.

CDR3 DNA: TGTGCCAGCAGCCCGACGAGGGGATTAGCGGGAGTTTACGAGCAGTACTTC. Residues: CASSPTRGLAGVYEQYF. The chain recombines TRBV9 with TRBJ2-7, with 9 bases identical to TRBD2. With V trimmed by 4 bases and J by 4 bases, 15 bases remained unmatched. The CDR3 totals 17 residues. Germline V CDR1 and CDR2: SGDLS, YYNGEE.

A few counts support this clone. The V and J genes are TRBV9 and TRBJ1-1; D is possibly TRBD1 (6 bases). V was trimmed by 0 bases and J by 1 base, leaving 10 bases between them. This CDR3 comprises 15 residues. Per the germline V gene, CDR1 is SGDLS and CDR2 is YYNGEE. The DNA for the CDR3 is TGTGCCAGCAGCGTAGTAGGGACACCGAACACTGAAGCTTTCTTT. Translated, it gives CASSVVGTPNTEAFF.

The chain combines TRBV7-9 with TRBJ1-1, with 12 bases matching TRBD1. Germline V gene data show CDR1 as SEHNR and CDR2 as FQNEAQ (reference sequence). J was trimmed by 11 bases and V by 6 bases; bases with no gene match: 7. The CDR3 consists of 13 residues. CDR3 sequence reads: CASSTGTGGVAFF. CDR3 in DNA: TGTGCCAGCAGTACCGGGACAGGGGGCGTCGCTTTCTTT.

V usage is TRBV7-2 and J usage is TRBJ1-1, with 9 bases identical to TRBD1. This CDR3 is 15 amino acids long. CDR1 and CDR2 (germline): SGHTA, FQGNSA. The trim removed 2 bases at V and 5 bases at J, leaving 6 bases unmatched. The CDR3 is CASSLQGQGKTEAFF. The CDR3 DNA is TGTGCCAGCAGCTTACAGGGACAGGGAAAAACTGAAGCTTTCTTT.

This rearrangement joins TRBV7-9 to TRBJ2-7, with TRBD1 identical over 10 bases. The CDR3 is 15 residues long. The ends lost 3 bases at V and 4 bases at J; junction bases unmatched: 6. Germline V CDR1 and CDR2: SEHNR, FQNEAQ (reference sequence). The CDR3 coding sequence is TGTGCCAGCAGCTTTTCGAGACAGGGGGCTTACGAGCAGTACTTC. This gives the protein CASSFSRQGAYEQYF.

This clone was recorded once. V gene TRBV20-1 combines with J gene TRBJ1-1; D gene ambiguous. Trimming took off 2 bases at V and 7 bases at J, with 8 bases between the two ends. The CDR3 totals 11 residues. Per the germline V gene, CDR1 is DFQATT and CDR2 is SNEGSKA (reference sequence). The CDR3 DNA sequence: TGCAGTGCTAGACGGGTGCTTGAAGCTTTCTTT. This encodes CSARRVLEAFF.

The CDR3 reads CASSIGPFGELFF. The CDR3 nucleotides are TGTGCCAGTAGTATAGGCCCCTTCGGGGAGCTGTTTTTT. V usage is TRBV19 and J usage is TRBJ2-2, with D unresolved. Trimming cost V 1 base and J 7 bases, with 7 bases left between them. From germline, CDR1 is LNHDA and CDR2 SQIVND (reference sequence). There are 13 residues in the CDR3.

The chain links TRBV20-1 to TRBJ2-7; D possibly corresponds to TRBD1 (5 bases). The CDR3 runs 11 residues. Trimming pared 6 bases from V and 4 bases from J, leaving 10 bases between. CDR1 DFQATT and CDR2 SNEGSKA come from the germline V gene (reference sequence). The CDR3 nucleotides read TGCAGTGCCACGGACACTTACGAGCAGTACTTC. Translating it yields CSATDTYEQYF.